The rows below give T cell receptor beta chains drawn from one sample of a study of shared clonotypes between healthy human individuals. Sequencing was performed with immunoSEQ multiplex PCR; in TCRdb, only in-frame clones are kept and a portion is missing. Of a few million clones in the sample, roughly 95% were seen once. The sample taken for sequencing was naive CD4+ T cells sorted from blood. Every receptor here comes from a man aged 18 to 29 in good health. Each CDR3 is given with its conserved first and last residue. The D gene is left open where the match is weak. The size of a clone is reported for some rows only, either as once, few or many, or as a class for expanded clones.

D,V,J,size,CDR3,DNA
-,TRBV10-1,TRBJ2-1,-,CASRGRDPSYNEQFF,TGCGCCAGCAGGGGCCGGGACCCCTCCTACAATGAGCAGTTCTTC
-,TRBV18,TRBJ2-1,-,CASSPNAVSYNEQFF,TGTGCCAGCTCACCAAATGCTGTCTCCTACAATGAGCAGTTCTTC
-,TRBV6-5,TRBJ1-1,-,CASSSTGQGGTEAFF,TGTGCCAGCAGTTCTACCGGCCAGGGAGGCACTGAAGCTTTCTTT
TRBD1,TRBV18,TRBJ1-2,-,CASSPPGGLNYGYTF,TGTGCCAGCTCACCTCCAGGGGGACTAAACTATGGCTACACCTTC
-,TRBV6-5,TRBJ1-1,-,CASSYVGGEAFF,TGTGCCAGCAGTTACGTGGGGGGCGAAGCTTTCTTT
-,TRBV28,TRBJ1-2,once,CASSSTANYGYTF,TGTGCCAGCAGTTCGACAGCCAACTATGGCTACACCTTC
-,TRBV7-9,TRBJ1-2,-,CASSLVAGPIANYGYTF,TGTGCCAGCAGCTTAGTGGCAGGGCCTATAGCTAACTATGGCTACACCTTC
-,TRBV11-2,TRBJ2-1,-,CASSLSTGPGTGHNEQFF,TGTGCCAGCAGCTTAAGCACCGGGCCGGGGACGGGACACAATGAGCAGTTCTTC
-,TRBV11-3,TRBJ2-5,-,CASSLNGRETQYF,TGTGCCAGCAGCTTAAACGGCAGAGAGACCCAGTACTTC
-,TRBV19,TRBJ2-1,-,CASSMDQTGNEQFF,TGTGCCAGTAGTATGGACCAGACGGGGAATGAGCAGTTCTTC
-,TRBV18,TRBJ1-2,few,CASSQNGGGEDYTF,TGTGCCAGCTCACAAAACGGCGGCGGGGAGGACTACACCTTC
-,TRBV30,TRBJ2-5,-,CAWRTSGRNSETQYF,TGTGCCTGGAGGACATCGGGAAGGAATTCAGAGACCCAGTACTTC